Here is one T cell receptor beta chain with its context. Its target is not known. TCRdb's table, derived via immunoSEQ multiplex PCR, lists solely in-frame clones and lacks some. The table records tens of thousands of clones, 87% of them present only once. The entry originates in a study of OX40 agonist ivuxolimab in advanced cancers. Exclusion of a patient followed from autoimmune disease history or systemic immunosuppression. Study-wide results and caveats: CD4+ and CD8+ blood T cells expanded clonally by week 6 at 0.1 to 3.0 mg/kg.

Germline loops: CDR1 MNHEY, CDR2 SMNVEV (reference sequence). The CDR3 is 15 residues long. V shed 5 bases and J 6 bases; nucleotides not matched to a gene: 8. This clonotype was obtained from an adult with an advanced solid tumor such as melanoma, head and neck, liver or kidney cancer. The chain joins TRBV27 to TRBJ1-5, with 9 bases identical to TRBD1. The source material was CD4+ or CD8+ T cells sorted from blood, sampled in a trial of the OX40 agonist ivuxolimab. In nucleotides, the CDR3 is TGTGCCAGCAGTCCGACAGGGGGAAGGGGTCAGCCCCAGCATTTT. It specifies CASSPTGGRGQPQHF.